This T cell receptor beta chain emerged from a study of early T cells in non-severe SARS-CoV-2 infection. The wider study: The chains were unpaired, and the sequenced material was bulk RNA from unsorted whole blood.

In this sample, this clonotype turned up once. TCRdb re-analysed the 5' RACE reads in MiXCR, keeping a single row per CDR3 protein. The table includes about 60,000 distinct CDR3 sequences, about 12% detected once. The germline CDR1 and CDR2 sequences are SGHTA and FQGTGA. The CDR3 consists of 14 residues. The J segment lost 5 bases and the V segment lost 2 bases, leaving 6 bases of the junction unmatched. The sample consisted of whole blood. The chain combines TRBV7-3 with TRBJ2-7; TRBD1 matches at 7 bases. The clonotype was recovered from an adult who was a healthcare worker with PCR-confirmed SARS-CoV-2 infection or an uninfected control (not recorded which). The CDR3 protein is CASSLASQGNEQYF. The CDR3, as DNA: TGTGCCAGCAGCTTAGCGTCACAGGGGAACGAGCAGTACTTC.